The T cell receptor (beta chain) described here comes from a study of identical twins. Germline V gene data show CDR1 as MGHRA and CDR2 as YSYEKL. There are 14 residues in the CDR3. V was pared by 0 bases and J by 6 bases, with 8 bases between. TCRdb ran MiXCR on the 5' RACE reads and lists one entry per CDR3 protein. This sample has roughly 690,000 distinct CDR3 sequences, with around 6% found just once. V usage is TRBV4-1 and J usage is TRBJ2-2, with D hard to call. Sequences were obtained from naive T cells sorted from blood. The receptor was isolated from a man younger than 35 in good health. The CDR3 sequence is CASSQDLPPGELFF. The CDR3 DNA reads TGCGCCAGCAGCCAAGATCTCCCTCCCGGGGAGCTGTTTTTT.